A single sample is the source of the 9 T cell receptor beta chains below, sequenced in a study of T cells in Graves' hyperthyroidism and ophthalmopathy (dated by TCRdb to between 2018 and 2021). The library was generated by multiplex PCR. The run used an Illumina HiSeq 2000. TCR beta CDR3 regions were amplified from RNA transcripts. The TCR CDR3 was subjected to a first round of RT-PCR using the HTBI primer set and the Qiagen OneStep RT-PCR kit. TCRdb cleaned the public reads at Q25 with fastp, built clones with MiXCR and kept in-frame beta chains. Records with the same CDR3 protein are collapsed into one entry carrying the most frequent genes and DNA. The sample has over 150,000 distinct CDR3 sequences on record, roughly 17% of them singletons. The ten largest clones capture roughly 49% of the sample. What was sequenced was blood. The receptors shown here come from a woman in her forties or fifties with Graves' hyperthyroidism.

This clonotype was seen at least ten times. CDR3 in amino acids: CASSLGLARGNEQFF. CDR3 in DNA: TGTGCCAGCAGTCTTGGACTAGCGCGAGGCAATGAGCAGTTCTTC. This chain connects TRBV27 to TRBJ2-1, with 9 bases identical to TRBD2. V gave up 5 bases and J gave up 6 bases; unmatched junction bases: 8. The CDR3 extends over 15 amino acids. Germline V gene lookup returns CDR1 MNHEY and CDR2 SMNVEV (reference sequence).

Details on this clonotype: The CDR3 does not end in the conserved phenylalanine or tryptophan, so this is likely a read error. This chain uses TRBV5-1 with TRBJ1-2, with D possibly matching TRBD1 (5 bases). Trimming removed 5 bases at V and 7 bases at J, with 18 bases between. This CDR3 has 14 amino acids. Per germline, CDR1 SGHRS and CDR2 YFSETQ. CDR3 protein: CASRGTGLSGGYTV. As DNA, the CDR3 is TGCGCCAGCAGGGGGACGGGCCTATCTGGTGGCTACACCGTC.

The genes are TRBV30 and TRBJ2-5; 9 positions match TRBD1. Unmatched junction bases numbered 4, after V lost 5 bases and J lost 0 bases. CDR1 and CDR2 from the germline V gene are GTSNPN and SVGIG (reference sequence). This CDR3 region has 14 residues. The CDR3 DNA reads as TGTGCCTGGGGGACAGGGAGGGACCAAGAGACCCAGTACTTC. As protein: CAWGTGRDQETQYF.

This clonotype was found many times. The rearrangement links TRBV30 to TRBJ2-5, with a tentative D call TRBD1 (6 bases). The CDR3 extends over 13 amino acids. The V and J ends lost 7 bases and 11 bases respectively, with 23 bases between them. The germline gives CDR1 GTSNPN, CDR2 SVGIG (reference sequence). This CDR3 reads CASTTGSPSGQYF. Here the CDR3 DNA reads TGTGCCTCCACGACAGGTAGTCCAAGTGGGCAGTACTTC.

In this sample, this clonotype turned up many times. V and J are TRBV16 and TRBJ1-2, with a possible D match to TRBD1 (5 bases). The V gene lost 2 bases and the J gene lost 3 bases, with 13 bases spanning the gap. Germline V gene data show CDR1 as KGHSY and CDR2 as FQNENV. The CDR3 contains 15 residues. Here the CDR3 reads CASSQDGARDYGYTF. The CDR3 bases are TGTGCCAGCAGCCAAGATGGGGCCAGGGACTATGGCTACACCTTC.

This clonotype has a count of ten or more. V is TRBV18 and J is TRBJ2-5, with TRBD2 matching over 11 bases. The CDR3 has 16 residues. Germline trimming cut 6 bases from V and 4 bases from J; bases unmatched to any gene: 10. Germline CDR1 is KGHSH and CDR2 is LQKENI. The CDR3 DNA follows: TGTGCCAGCTCGATGGGGACTAGCGGAGGGGGAGAGACCCAGTACTTC. Its translation is CASSMGTSGGGETQYF. The whole variable domain, remainder taken from reference TRBV18 and TRBJ2-5, is NAGVMQNPRHLVRRRGQEARLRCSPMKGHSHVYWYRQLPEEGLKFMVYLQKENIIDESGMPKERFSAEFPKEGPSILRIQQVVRGDSAAYFCASSMGTSGGGETQYFGPGTRLLVL.

The gene calls are TRBV27 and TRBJ2-2; D might be TRBD1 or TRBD2, each matching 5 bases. Looked up from germline, CDR1 is MNHEY and CDR2 is SMNVEV (reference sequence). The V end lost 1 base, the J end lost 4 bases, and 19 bases lay between the germline ends. The CDR3 is 18 amino acids. The CDR3 nucleotides read TGTGCCAGCAGTTTATTGGGGACCCATTTATGGGGCACCGGGGAGCTGTTTTTT. Translated, it gives CASSLLGTHLWGTGELFF.

In its sample, this clonotype was seen many times. The genes are TRBV27 and TRBJ2-3, with D perhaps TRBD2 (6 bases). The V gene lost 5 bases and the J gene lost 5 bases, with 14 bases spanning the gap. CDR1 is MNHEY, CDR2 SMNVEV, per germline (reference sequence). The CDR3 extends over 14 amino acids. In DNA form, the CDR3 reads TGTGCCAGCAGTCCACTGCCGGGACTAGATACGCAGTATTTT. Translating it yields CASSPLPGLDTQYF.

The sample holds a few counts of this clonotype. The chain combines TRBV5-4 with TRBJ2-7, with TRBD1 as a possible D gene (6 bases). The length of the CDR3 is 15 residues. Deletions cut 7 bases from V and 7 bases from J, with 24 bases between. Germline CDR1 SGHNT, CDR2 YYREEE (reference sequence). CDR3 DNA: TGTGCCAGCGCGAAAACAGGGTCAGGAGCGTGGGAGCAGTACTTC. Translated, it gives CASAKTGSGAWEQYF.